This T cell receptor (beta chain) derives from a study of blood T cell repertoires in COVID-19. Looking at the study overall: Acute and convalescent COVID-19 samples came from the United States, Italy and Spain. The analysed material was cDNA or gDNA that came from T cells, B-cell-depleted T cells, or PBMCs.

Clones were sequenced by immunoSEQ multiplex PCR, and TCRdb holds only the in-frame ones, with some missing. Among roughly 150,000 clones, roughly 80% were seen once, and the ten largest hold 7.5% to 8.5%. Germline trimming cut 8 bases from V and 2 bases from J; bases unmatched to any gene: 4. The CDR3 totals 14 residues. The germline V gene has CDR1 MNHEY and CDR2 SVGAGI. The receptor comes from a human donor in a cohort sampled during active COVID-19. The material sequenced was peripheral blood. This chain connects TRBV6-5 to TRBJ2-1; 9 bases align to TRBD2. The CDR3 DNA follows: TGTGCCAGCCAGGGCGGGGGGGCCTACAATGAGCAGTTCTTC. Amino acid sequence: CASQGGGAYNEQFF.